These 7 T cell receptor beta chains came from one sample sequenced in a study of blood T cell repertoires in COVID-19. Method: immunoSEQ multiplex PCR; TCRdb's copy keeps in-frame clones and lacks some. The table has a few hundred thousand clones, about four fifths seen once. The material sequenced was peripheral blood. The receptors come from a woman younger than 30 with acute or convalescent COVID-19.

The V and J genes are TRBV20-1 and TRBJ2-3; 9 bases fit TRBD2. Looked up from germline, CDR1 is DFQATT and CDR2 is SNEGSKA (reference sequence). This CDR3 has 13 residues. After removal of 3 bases from V and 6 bases from J, the junction contained 4 bases not matched to a gene. CDR3 coding DNA: TGCAGTGCTAGTTCTAGCGGGATCGATACGCAGTATTTT. Translating gives CSASSSGIDTQYF.

The DNA of the CDR3 is TGTGCCAGCAGCCCACTGACAGGGAACACCATATATTTT. It specifies CASSPLTGNTIYF. The V gene is TRBV11-2, the J gene TRBJ1-3, with 7 nucleotides matching TRBD1. V gave up 5 bases and J gave up 7 bases; unmatched junction bases: 5. Per the germline V gene, CDR1 is SGHAT and CDR2 is FQNNGV. CDR3 length equals 13 residues.

This chain links TRBV27 with TRBJ2-1; 10 bases align to TRBD2. Germline V gene sequence: CDR1 MNHEY, CDR2 SMNVEV (reference sequence). The CDR3 totals 17 residues. The J segment lost 8 bases and the V segment lost 2 bases, leaving 12 bases of the junction unmatched. The chain's CDR3 is CASSLGAGTSVVDEQFF. The CDR3 DNA follows: TGTGCCAGCAGTTTAGGGGCCGGGACTAGCGTGGTCGATGAGCAGTTCTTC.

The J gene is TRBJ1-6, the V gene TRBV25-1; 7 bases are shared with TRBD1. Trimming at V came to 8 bases and at J to 6 bases, leaving 1 base not matched to a gene. In germline, CDR1 is MGHDK, CDR2 SYGVNS. This CDR3 is built from 12 residues. The CDR3 is CASRDSNSPLHF. The CDR3 DNA sequence: TGTGCCAGCCGGGACAGTAATTCACCCCTCCACTTT.

CDR3 DNA sequence: TGTGCCAGCAGAAGAGAAAGCTCCTATAATTCACCCCTCCACTTT. Protein: CASRRESSYNSPLHF. The chain has TRBV2 and TRBJ1-6; D uncertain. CDR1 is SNHLY and CDR2 is FYNNEI in the germline V gene. The CDR3 is 15 amino acids. Trimming removed 6 bases from V and 0 bases from J, with 9 bases in between.

The V and J genes are TRBV2 and TRBJ1-6, with a possible D match to TRBD1 (6 bases). This CDR3 has 15 amino acids. V lost 8 bases and J lost 0, with 11 bases in between. Germline CDR1 SNHLY, CDR2 FYNNEI. The CDR3 loop reads CASWGPSSYNSPLHF. CDR3 sequence (DNA): TGTGCCAGCTGGGGGCCGAGCTCCTATAATTCACCCCTCCACTTT. Looking up the rest from reference TRBV2 and TRBJ1-6 gives the full variable domain: EPEVTQTPSHQVTQMGQEVILRCVPISNHLYFYWYRQILGQKVEFLVSFYNNEISEKSEIFDDQFSVERPDGSNFTLKIRSTKLEDSAMYFCASWGPSSYNSPLHFGNGTRLTVT.

The J gene is TRBJ1-4, the V gene TRBV21-1; whether TRBD1, the table's D call, matches the DNA was not checked. TRBV21-1 is marked as a pseudogene. This CDR3 has 17 residues. CDR3 in amino acids: CATPTGQGRAQIEKLFF. For the CDR3, the DNA is TGTGCCACCCCGACAGGACAGGGTCGGGCTCAGATAGAAAAACTGTTTTTT.